Listed below are T cell receptor beta chains from one sample, sequenced in a study of cytotoxic CD8 clonotypes in ibrutinib-treated CLL. The protocol was immunoSEQ multiplex PCR, while the TCRdb copy is restricted to in-frame clones and leaves out a portion. Of around 310,000 clones listed, 70% to 80% are singletons. Source: PBMCs, taken before ibrutinib treatment. Receptor source: a human donor with chronic lymphocytic leukemia. The CDR3 runs from the conserved cysteine through the conserved F or W. Fields, in order: D gene, V gene, clone size, J gene, CDR3 DNA, CDR3 protein. The D gene is left open where the match is weak. Clone size is given for some rows only: seen once, a few or many times, or a class if the clone is expanded.

>TRBD1|TRBV6-6|-|TRBJ2-7
TGTGCCAGCAGAAAGGGACAGTCCTCCTACGAGCAGTACTTC
CASRKGQSSYEQYF
>-|TRBV7-2|-|TRBJ1-4
TGTGCCAGCAGCTTAGACGGGGGCCTGTTTTTT
CASSLDGGLFF
>TRBD1|TRBV4-3|-|TRBJ1-5
TGCGCCAGCAGCCCCCAAAGGGACAGGGGGAATCAGCCCCAGCATTTT
CASSPQRDRGNQPQHF
>-|TRBV7-6|-|TRBJ2-3
TGTGCCAGCAGCTTTCTAGGCCCCGAGGGCACAGATACGCAGTATTTT
CASSFLGPEGTDTQYF
>TRBD1|TRBV2|-|TRBJ1-1
TGTGCCAGCAGGGATACAGGGGTGGCTGAAGCTTTCTTT
CASRDTGVAEAFF
>-|TRBV9|-|TRBJ1-1
TGTGCCAGCAGCCATGGGGGTGGGAACACTGAAGCTTTCTTT
CASSHGGGNTEAFF
>TRBD1|TRBV2|-|TRBJ2-7
TGTGCCAGCAGCGGACAGGCCCCCTACGAGCAGTACTTC
CASSGQAPYEQYF
>-|TRBV29-1|-|TRBJ2-7
TGCAGCGCATCCCCAAGGGCAGGGTTTGGACTGGGCTACGAGCAGTACTTC
CSASPRAGFGLGYEQYF
>-|TRBV29-1|-|TRBJ2-7
TGCAGCGTTGAAACGGCCACCTATAGCGAGCAGTACTTC
CSVETATYSEQYF
>-|TRBV5-4|-|TRBJ2-5
TGTGCCAGCACCGGACCCCCTGGGACCCAGTACTTC
CASTGPPGTQYF
>TRBD1|TRBV5-1|once|TRBJ2-2
TGCGCCAGCAGCTCACCGGGACAGACGAACACCGGGGAGCTGTTTTTT
CASSSPGQTNTGELFF
>TRBD2|TRBV30|-|TRBJ2-2
TGTGCCTGGAGTGTTGAGACTAGCGGCCCTACCGGGGAGCTGTTTTTT
CAWSVETSGPTGELFF
>-|TRBV5-4|-|TRBJ1-2
TGTGCCAGCAGCTTGGGTGGGGGCGAGGTCGGTTATGGCTACACCTTC
CASSLGGGEVGYGYTF
>-|TRBV6-5|-|TRBJ2-1
TGTGCCAGCAGTAAGACCAGAGGGGAGCAGTTCTTC
CASSKTRGEQFF
>TRBD2|TRBV7-6|-|TRBJ2-7
TGTGCCAGCAGAGAGTCTAGCGGGAGCTCCTACGAGCAGTACTTC
CASRESSGSSYEQYF
>TRBD1|TRBV9|-|TRBJ1-1
TGTGCCAGCATCGGACAGGGGGGAACTGAAGCTTTCTTT
CASIGQGGTEAFF
>TRBD2|TRBV7-2|-|TRBJ2-2
TGTGCCAGCAGAGAGCGGGGCACCGGGGAGCTGTTTTTT
CASRERGTGELFF
>-|TRBV7-8|-|TRBJ2-1
TGTGCCAGCAGCGGGGGAAAGGGACTCCCCCTGCGGGAGCAGTTCTTC
CASSGGKGLPLREQFF
>-|TRBV28|-|TRBJ1-2
TGTGCCAGCAGTTTAGGAGGCGGAGACTATGGCTACACCTTC
CASSLGGGDYGYTF
>-|TRBV7-9|-|TRBJ1-2
TGTGCCAGCAGCCCACTTGCGTATGGCTACACCTTC
CASSPLAYGYTF
>-|TRBV7-2|-|TRBJ2-1
TGTGCCAGCAGCTTAGCGGACGCCGCGAGCTCCTACAATGAGCAGTTCTTC
CASSLADAASSYNEQFF
>TRBD1|TRBV6-1|-|TRBJ1-3
TGTGCCAGGACACTTGGACAGGGGAAAGGAAACACCATATATTTT
CARTLGQGKGNTIYF
>-|TRBV25-1|-|TRBJ2-5
TGTGCCAGCAGCGTCGGACAACAAGAGACCCAGTACTTC
CASSVGQQETQYF
>TRBD2|TRBV11-2|-|TRBJ2-1
TGTGCCAGCAGCTTAGCCCCTAGCGGATACAATGAGCAGTTCTTC
CASSLAPSGYNEQFF
>-|TRBV6-5|-|TRBJ1-3
TGTGCCAGCAGTTACGGCGACAGGGGAAACACCATATATTTT
CASSYGDRGNTIYF
>TRBD1|TRBV4-1|-|TRBJ2-7
TGCGCCAGCAGCCAAGGTCCCCCGACAGGGGGCTACGAGCAGTACTTC
CASSQGPPTGGYEQYF
>TRBD2|TRBV28|-|TRBJ2-1
TGTGCCAGCAGCTCTAATCGCGCGTTGACTAGCGGGAGCATGTACCGATACAATGAGCAGTTCTTC
CASSSNRALTSGSMYRYNEQFF
>TRBD1|TRBV9|-|TRBJ2-6
TGTGCCAGCAGCGTAGGAGTCTCCCGGGGACAGGGGGCGCGACCCCCTGGGGCCAACGTCCTGACTTTC
CASSVGVSRGQGARPPGANVLTF
>TRBD2|TRBV10-3|-|TRBJ2-3
TGTGCCATCAGTGAAGCGGGAGATAACACAGATACGCAGTATTTT
CAISEAGDNTDTQYF
>-|TRBV2|-|TRBJ1-2
TGTGCCAGCAGTGGGGACGGCTACTATGGCTACACCTTC
CASSGDGYYGYTF
>-|TRBV9|once|TRBJ1-2
TGTGCCAGCAGACAAGACCTGACCCGTGGCTACACCTTC
CASRQDLTRGYTF
>TRBD1|TRBV5-1|-|TRBJ2-5
TGCGCCAGCAGACCCGGGACAGTACAAGAGACCCAGTACTTC
CASRPGTVQETQYF
>-|TRBV4-1|-|TRBJ2-1
TGCGCCAGCAGCCAAGATAGGGAGATGCGGGGAGGGCAGTTCTTC
CASSQDREMRGGQFF
>-|TRBV5-1|-|TRBJ1-2
TGCGCCAGCAGCTTGAACAGTTACTATGGCTACACCTTC
CASSLNSYYGYTF
>-|TRBV27|-|TRBJ1-1
TGTGCCAGCAGTGCCAGGGCGGTGGGCGAAGCTTTCTTT
CASSARAVGEAFF
>-|TRBV2|few|TRBJ2-4
TGTGCCGGGCGACATGCAGGCAAAAACATTCAGTACTTC
CAGRHAGKNIQYF
>TRBD2|TRBV28|-|TRBJ2-1
TGTGCCAGCAGTCAGACGGGACTAGCGGGCCGGGACAATGAGCAGTTCTTC
CASSQTGLAGRDNEQFF
>-|TRBV18|-|TRBJ2-7
TGTGCCAGCTCACCCCCAAGTTCCTACGAGCAGTACTTC
CASSPPSSYEQYF
>TRBD2|TRBV2|-|TRBJ2-7
TGTGCCAGCATGGCGTCTAGCGGGACTTACGAGCAGTACTTC
CASMASSGTYEQYF
>TRBD2|TRBV5-4|-|TRBJ2-3
TGTGCCCCCGGGACTAGAGACACAGATACGCAGTATTTT
CAPGTRDTDTQYF
>TRBD2|TRBV15|-|TRBJ2-7
TGTGCCACCAGCACCGACTGGACTAGCGGTGCCTACGAGCAGTACTTC
CATSTDWTSGAYEQYF
>TRBD2|TRBV5-6|-|TRBJ2-7
TGTGCCAGCAGCTTCGTTAGCGGGAGGGCCTACGAGCAGTACTTC
CASSFVSGRAYEQYF
>-|TRBV7-9|-|TRBJ2-2
TGTGCCAGCAGCTTTGGCCAGCCGAACACCGGGGAGCTGTTTTTT
CASSFGQPNTGELFF
>TRBD1|TRBV6-5|once|TRBJ1-4
TGTGCCAGCAGTTACTTGATGGGGGACAGGGACGAAAAACTGTTTTTT
CASSYLMGDRDEKLFF
>-|TRBV18|few|TRBJ1-5
TGTGCCAGCTCAGGAGGGGTTGGCAATCAGCCCCAGCATTTT
CASSGGVGNQPQHF
>-|TRBV6-5|-|TRBJ1-2
TGTGCCAGCAGTACCGAAAGGGCTGGTGGCTACACCTTC
CASSTERAGGYTF
>-|TRBV21-1|few|TRBJ2-2
TGTGCCAGCAGCAATGATGCGGGAGGGCCCCACGGGGAGCTGTTTTTT
CASSNDAGGPHGELFF
>-|TRBV13|-|TRBJ2-7
TGTGCCAGCAGCTCCGGGTACAGGTTACCCTTTAGCTCCTACGAGCAGTACTTC
CASSSGYRLPFSSYEQYF
>TRBD1|TRBV27|-|TRBJ2-2
TGTGCCAGCCTACCGGGACAGGGGATGCCCGGGGAGCTGTTTTTT
CASLPGQGMPGELFF
>-|TRBV19|few|TRBJ2-2
TGTGCCAGTAGTACCGGACGGGGCGGGGAGCTGTTTTTT
CASSTGRGGELFF
>TRBD1|TRBV2|once|TRBJ2-7
TGTGCCAGCAGTGAATTTGACGCAGGGGGCGGTTACGAGCAGTACTTC
CASSEFDAGGGYEQYF